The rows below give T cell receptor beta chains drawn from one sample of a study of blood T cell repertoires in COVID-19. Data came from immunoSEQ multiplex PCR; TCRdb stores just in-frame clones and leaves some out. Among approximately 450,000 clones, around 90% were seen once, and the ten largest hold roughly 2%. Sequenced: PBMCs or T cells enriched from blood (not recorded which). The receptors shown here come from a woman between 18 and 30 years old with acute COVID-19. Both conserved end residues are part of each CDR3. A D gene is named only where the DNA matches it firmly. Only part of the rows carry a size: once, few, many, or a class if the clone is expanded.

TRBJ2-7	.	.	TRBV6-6	TGTGCCAGCAGTTACGGGCCGGTTAGCGACGAGCAGTACTTC	CASSYGPVSDEQYF
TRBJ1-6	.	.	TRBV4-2	TGTGCCAGCAGCCAAGAAGGTGGCAGGGTAGGGTCACCCCTCCACTTT	CASSQEGGRVGSPLHF
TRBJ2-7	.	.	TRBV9	TGTGCCAGCAGCCTGATTGACCGGAGCGAGCAGTACTTC	CASSLIDRSEQYF
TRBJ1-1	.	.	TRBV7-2	TGTGCCAGCAGCTTGGGGAGGGGCAACACTGAAGCTTTCTTT	CASSLGRGNTEAFF
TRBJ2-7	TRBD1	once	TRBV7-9	TGTGCCAGCAGCTTAACAGTGTCTAGTACAGGGGCCTACGAGCAGTACTTC	CASSLTVSSTGAYEQYF
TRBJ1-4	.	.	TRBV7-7	TGTGCCAGCAGCCCTGTCGCGGGTAGTGAAAAACTGTTTTTT	CASSPVAGSEKLFF
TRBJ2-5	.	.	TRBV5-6	TGTGCCAGCAGCTTGGATCCGCAGAAAGAGACCCAGTACTTC	CASSLDPQKETQYF
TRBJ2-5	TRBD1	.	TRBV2	TGTGCCAGCAGGGCAACCGGGACCAACAGGGGGACCCAGTACTTC	CASRATGTNRGTQYF
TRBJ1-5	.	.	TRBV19	TGTGCCAGTAGTAACAAGAATCAGCCCCAGCATTTT	CASSNKNQPQHF
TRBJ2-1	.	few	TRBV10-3	TGTGCCATCAGTGGGACTAACATTTTAAATGAGCAGTTCTTC	CAISGTNILNEQFF
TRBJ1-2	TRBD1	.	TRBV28	TGTGCCAGCAGTTTCGTAGACAGGGGTAACTATGGCTACACCTTC	CASSFVDRGNYGYTF
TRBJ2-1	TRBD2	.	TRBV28	TGTGCCACCACCCCGAGGGGTAGCGGGAGTGGTTACAATGAGCAGTTCTTC	CATTPRGSGSGYNEQFF
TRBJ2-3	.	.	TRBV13	TGTGCCAGCAGGGGTCCGAGACTGCACACAGATACGCAGTATTTT	CASRGPRLHTDTQYF
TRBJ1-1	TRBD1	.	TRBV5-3	TGTGCCAGAAGCTTGATGGGACAGGGGCGAGGTGAAGCTTTCTTT	CARSLMGQGRGEAFF
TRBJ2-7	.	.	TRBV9	TGTGCCAGCAGCGTAGGAGATAGGAAGAGGTCCGAGCAGTACTTC	CASSVGDRKRSEQYF
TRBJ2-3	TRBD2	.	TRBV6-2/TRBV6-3	TGTGCCAGCAGTCGCTTCCCCGCGACAGCTAGCGGGACGACAGATACGCAGTATTTT	CASSRFPATASGTTDTQYF
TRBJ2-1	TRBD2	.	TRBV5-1	TGCGCCAGCAGCTTGCAGGCTAGCGGCAATGAGCAGTTCTTC	CASSLQASGNEQFF
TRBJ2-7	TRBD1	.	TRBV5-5	TGTGCCAGCGTAACAGGTGGGACAGGGTTCTACGAGCAGTACTTC	CASVTGGTGFYEQYF
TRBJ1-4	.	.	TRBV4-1	TGCGTCAGCAGCCAAGATCGGTCAGGTGTTAATGAAAAACTGTTTTTT	CVSSQDRSGVNEKLFF
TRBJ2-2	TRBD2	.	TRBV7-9	TGTGCCAGCAGTTTTGCAGCGGGAGGGCCCACCGGGGAGCTGTTTTTT	CASSFAAGGPTGELFF
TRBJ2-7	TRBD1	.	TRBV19	TGTGCCAGTAGTCCGGGACAGGGGGCCTCCTACGAGCAGTACTTC	CASSPGQGASYEQYF
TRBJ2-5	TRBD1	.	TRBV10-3	TGTGCCATCAGTGAGTCAGGGACAGGAGGCGAGACCCAGTACTTC	CAISESGTGGETQYF
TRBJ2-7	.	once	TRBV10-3	TGTGCCTCCCGTCGCGGAGGGGAGATTTCCTACGAGCAGTACTTC	CASRRGGEISYEQYF
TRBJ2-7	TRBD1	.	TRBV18	TGTGCCAGCTCACCACGACAGGGATTCTACGAGCAGTACTTC	CASSPRQGFYEQYF
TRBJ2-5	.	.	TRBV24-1	TGTGCCACCAGTGAGCGGGGACGGGGGCAAGAGACCCAGTACTTC	CATSERGRGQETQYF
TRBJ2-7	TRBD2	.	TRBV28	TGTGCCAGCAGTTCACCGGGACTAGCGGGTTCCTACGAGCAGTACTTC	CASSSPGLAGSYEQYF
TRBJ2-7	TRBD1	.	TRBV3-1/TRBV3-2	TGTGCCAGCAGCCAAGTAACGACAGGGACCTACGAGCAGTACTTC	CASSQVTTGTYEQYF
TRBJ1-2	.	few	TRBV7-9	TGTGCCAGCAGCTTATCGGTGAAAGGCTACACCTTC	CASSLSVKGYTF
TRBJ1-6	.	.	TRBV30	TGTGCCTGGGCGACGCGGTCACCCCTCCACTTT	CAWATRSPLHF
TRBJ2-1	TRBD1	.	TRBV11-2	TGTGCCAGCAGCCCGACAGGGGCCCCTTACAATGAGCAGTTCTTC	CASSPTGAPYNEQFF
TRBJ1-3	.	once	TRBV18	TGTGCCAGCTCACTGGACATCTCTGGAAACACCATATATTTT	CASSLDISGNTIYF
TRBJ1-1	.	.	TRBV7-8	TGTGCCAGCAGCCCGTTATGGGGGGATAATTCGGGAGCTTTCTTT	CASSPLWGDNSGAFF
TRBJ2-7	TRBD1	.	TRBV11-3	TGTGCCAGCAGCTTCGGGACCGGGACAGGGGGGGGCGAGCAGTACTTC	CASSFGTGTGGGEQYF
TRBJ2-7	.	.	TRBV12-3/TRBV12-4	TGTGCCAGCAGTTTAGGGTCGGGGGACGAGCAGTACTTC	CASSLGSGDEQYF
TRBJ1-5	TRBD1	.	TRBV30	TGTGCCGTTATGACAGGGGACCAGCCCCAGCATTTT	CAVMTGDQPQHF
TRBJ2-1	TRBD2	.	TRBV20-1	TGCAGTGCTAGTAAGGGCGGGGGGTACAATGAGCAGTTCTTC	CSASKGGGYNEQFF
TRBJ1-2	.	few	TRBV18	TGTGCCAGCTCACCGGAGCCAGATAGTGGCTACACCTTC	CASSPEPDSGYTF